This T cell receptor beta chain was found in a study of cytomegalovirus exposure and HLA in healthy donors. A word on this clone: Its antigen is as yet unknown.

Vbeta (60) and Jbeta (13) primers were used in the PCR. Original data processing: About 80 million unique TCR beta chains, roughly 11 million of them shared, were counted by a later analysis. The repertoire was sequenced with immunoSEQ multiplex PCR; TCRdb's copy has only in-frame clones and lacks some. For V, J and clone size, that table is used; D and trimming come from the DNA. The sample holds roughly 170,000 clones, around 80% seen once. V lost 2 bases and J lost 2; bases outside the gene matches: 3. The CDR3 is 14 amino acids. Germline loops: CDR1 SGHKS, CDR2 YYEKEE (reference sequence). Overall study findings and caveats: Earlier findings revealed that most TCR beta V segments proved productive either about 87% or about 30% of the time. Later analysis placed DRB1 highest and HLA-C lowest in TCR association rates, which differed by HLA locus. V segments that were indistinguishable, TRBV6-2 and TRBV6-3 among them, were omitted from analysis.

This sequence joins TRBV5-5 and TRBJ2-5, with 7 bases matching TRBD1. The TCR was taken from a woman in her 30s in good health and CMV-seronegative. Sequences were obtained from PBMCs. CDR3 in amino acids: CASSFTGQQETQYF. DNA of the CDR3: TGTGCCAGCAGCTTTACGGGACAGCAAGAGACCCAGTACTTC.